What follows describes a single T cell receptor (beta chain). The repertoire was sequenced with immunoSEQ multiplex PCR; TCRdb's copy has only in-frame clones and lacks some. Altogether approximately 160,000 clones are present, more than 90% being singletons, with the ten largest covering around 2%. This sample was included in a study of control samples from healthy donors and cancer patients. CDR1 is LNHDA, CDR2 SQIVND, per germline (reference sequence). The germline V and J ends were trimmed by 6 bases and 4 bases, with 13 bases remaining between them. CDR3 length: 13 residues. The chain uses TRBV19 and TRBJ2-7, with TRBD1 as a possible D gene (7 bases). The sample was blood. This TCR was sampled from a woman aged 40 to 50 in good health. The CDR3: CASREGATYEQYF. CDR3 DNA sequence: TGTGCCAGTAGGGAGGGGGCCACTTACGAGCAGTACTTC.